A single sample gave rise to the 8 T cell receptor beta chains below, sequenced in a study of blood T cell repertoires in COVID-19. The repertoire was sequenced with immunoSEQ multiplex PCR; TCRdb's copy has only in-frame clones and lacks some. In the table there are 150,000 to 200,000 clones, roughly nine tenths of which are singletons. Sequenced sample: peripheral blood. The source is a man in his sixties with active or convalescent COVID-19.

DNA of the CDR3: TGTGCCACTCAGGACAGGGGAGGCAATCAGCCCCAGCATTTT. Encoded protein: CATQDRGGNQPQHF. The chain is built from TRBV6-5 and TRBJ1-5; 9 positions agree with TRBD1. Per germline, CDR1 MNHEY and CDR2 SVGAGI. The V segment lost 10 bases and the J segment 2 bases; nucleotides outside the gene matches: 6. This CDR3 contains 14 residues.

This clone was counted a few times. V is TRBV7-9 and J is TRBJ1-6; D is ambiguous. CDR1 and CDR2 (germline): SEHNR, FQNEAQ (reference sequence). The ends were cut back, 1 base at V and 15 bases at J, with 13 bases in the middle. The CDR3 totals 13 residues. CDR3 in DNA: TGTGCCAGCAGCTTAGATTTGCGGAGTATCCTCCACTTT. Amino acid sequence: CASSLDLRSILHF.

This CDR3 reads CASSPLENDEAFF. In nucleotides, the CDR3 is TGTGCCAGCTCACCCCTAGAGAACGATGAAGCTTTCTTT. V gene TRBV18 combines with J gene TRBJ1-1, with no clear D. V lost 3 bases to trimming and J lost 7 bases, with 12 bases between them. The germline CDR1 and CDR2 sequences are KGHSH and LQKENI. The CDR3 totals 13 residues.

V gene TRBV4-1 combines with J gene TRBJ2-7; 8 nucleotides match TRBD1. V trimming: 6 bases; J trimming: 2 bases; junction bases outside the gene matches: 9. CDR3 length: 15 amino acids. CDR1 and CDR2 (germline): MGHRA, YSYEKL. The CDR3: CASRQIDRGAYEQYF. In DNA form, the CDR3 reads TGCGCCAGCAGACAGATAGACAGGGGAGCCTACGAGCAGTACTTC.

The chain joins TRBV27 to TRBJ1-6; a possible D gene is TRBD1 (6 bases). This CDR3 has 17 amino acids. The germline gives CDR1 MNHEY, CDR2 SMNVEV (reference sequence). The V end was cut by 0 bases, the J end by 4 bases, with 13 bases between. CDR3 in amino acids: CASSLSPTGLYNSPLHF. The CDR3 DNA reads TGTGCCAGCAGTTTATCTCCCACAGGGTTGTATAATTCACCCCTCCACTTT.

This chain links TRBV27 with TRBJ2-7; tentatively, D is TRBD2 (6 bases). CDR1 is MNHEY and CDR2 is SMNVEV in the germline V gene (reference sequence). This CDR3 comprises 16 residues. The V end was cut by 2 bases, the J end by 0 bases, with 14 bases between. The CDR3 DNA reads as TGTGCCAGCAGTTTAGGGGGGTACGCTCTCTCCTACGAGCAGTACTTC. Protein: CASSLGGYALSYEQYF.

This chain uses TRBV7-2 with TRBJ1-2, with D tentatively TRBD1 (6 bases). The CDR3 loop spans 15 amino acids. The germline CDR1 and CDR2 sequences are SGHTA and FQGNSA. Trimming left V 5 bases short and J 0 bases short, with 13 bases between. The CDR3 DNA is TGTGCCAGCAGCCCCAGGGGATACGCTAACTATGGCTACACCTTC. It translates to CASSPRGYANYGYTF.

The V and J genes are TRBV11-2 and TRBJ2-1, with 8 nucleotides matching TRBD2. Unmatched junction bases numbered 3, after V lost 4 bases and J lost 7 bases. The CDR3 length is 13 residues. From germline, CDR1 is SGHAT and CDR2 FQNNGV. As DNA, the CDR3 is TGTGCCAGCAGCTATGGGACTAGTAATGAGCAGTTCTTC. It translates to CASSYGTSNEQFF.